These 17 T cell receptor beta chains originate from one sample sequenced in a study of blood T cells in healthy people across ages. Primers used in a second PCR of roughly 6 to 11 cycles were a sample-barcoded 5' primer and a J-beta primer mix. Each CDR3 protein is one row after TCRdb ran MiXCR on the 5' RACE reads. The sample yields roughly 730,000 distinct CDR3 sequences, about 61% seen once. The specimen sequenced was blood. Receptor source: a man aged 40-50 years in good health.

The genes are TRBV29-1 and TRBJ1-1; D not resolved. Trimming took 6 bases from V and 0 from J, leaving 14 bases between them. This CDR3 contains 14 residues. Per the germline V gene, CDR1 is SQVTM and CDR2 is ANQGSEA. For the CDR3, the DNA is TGCAGCGTAGCTGAAGATACGGTGAACACTGAAGCTTTCTTT. Protein: CSVAEDTVNTEAFF.

Only a few counts were recorded for this clonotype. The V call is TRBV3-1, the J call TRBJ2-1; 8 bases line up with TRBD2. Looked up from germline, CDR1 is LGHDT and CDR2 is YNNKEL (reference sequence). The CDR3 covers 15 residues. Trimming cost V 4 bases and J 8 bases; bases outside gene matches: 10. CDR3 loop: CASSPGGAAVYEQFF. The CDR3 DNA sequence: TGTGCCAGCAGCCCCGGGGGGGCCGCTGTGTATGAGCAGTTCTTC.

This clonotype was seen a single time. V and J are TRBV20-1 and TRBJ2-1, with D possibly TRBD2 on 6 matching bases. CDR1 and CDR2 from the germline V gene are DFQATT and SNEGSKA (reference sequence). Trimming took 3 bases from V and 10 from J, leaving 13 bases between them. This CDR3 spans 12 amino acids. CDR3 DNA sequence: TGCAGTGCTAGTGAACTAGCTTACGAGCAGTTCTTC. This translates into CSASELAYEQFF.

This clonotype was counted between two and nine times. The rearrangement uses TRBV7-9 and TRBJ2-7, with D possibly being TRBD2 (6 bases). This CDR3 is 17 amino acids long. Germline loops: CDR1 SEHNR, CDR2 FQNEAQ (reference sequence). The V end lost 2 bases, the J end lost 3 bases, and 20 bases lay between the germline ends. For the CDR3, the DNA is TGTGCCAGCAGCTTATCGTCCGTGATAGCGGAGAACTACGAGCAGTACTTC. This codes for CASSLSSVIAENYEQYF.

The chain recombines TRBV12-3 or TRBV12-4 with TRBJ2-5; TRBD1 matches at 10 bases. Trimming at V came to 5 bases and at J to 3 bases, leaving 9 bases not matched to a gene. The CDR3 has 16 amino acids. The CDR3 coding sequence is TGTGCCAGCAGTCAACCGGGACAGGGGCTGGAAGAGACCCAGTACTTC. As protein: CASSQPGQGLEETQYF.

V usage is TRBV9 and J usage is TRBJ2-3; D is possibly TRBD1 or TRBD2 (6 bases each). The CDR3 has 15 amino acids. Deletions cut 3 bases from V and 4 bases from J, with 15 bases between. The V gene's germline CDR1 is SGDLS and CDR2 YYNGEE. The CDR3 protein is CASSGGASAADTQYF. CDR3 nucleotides: TGTGCCAGCAGCGGGGGGGCTAGCGCTGCAGATACGCAGTATTTT.

This rearrangement joins TRBV25-1 to TRBJ2-7; D remains unclear. With 8 bases removed from V and 4 bases from J, the gap between germline ends came to 15 bases. The CDR3 is made up of 13 amino acids. Germline CDR1 is MGHDK and CDR2 is SYGVNS. CDR3 nucleotide sequence: TGTGCCAGCCACCTTGATTCTGCTTACGAGCAGTACTTC. Its protein is CASHLDSAYEQYF.

J is TRBJ1-5 and V is TRBV28; TRBD1 matches 9 bases. The CDR3 covers 16 residues. Germline loops: CDR1 MDHEN, CDR2 SYDVKM. The junction had 7 bases not matched to a gene; V was cut back by 5 bases and J by 2 bases. This CDR3 is CASSRTGGLGNQPQHF. The CDR3 DNA reads as TGTGCCAGCAGTCGTACAGGGGGCTTAGGCAATCAGCCCCAGCATTTT. Complete variable domain (other parts from reference TRBV28 and TRBJ1-5): DVKVTQSSRYLVKRTGEKVFLECVQDMDHENMFWYRQDPGLGLRLIYFSYDVKMKEKGDIPEGYSVSREKKERFSLILESASTNQTSMYLCASSRTGGLGNQPQHFGDGTRLSIL.

The table lists this clonotype with many counts. J is TRBJ2-4 and V is TRBV28; 9 bases align to TRBD2. The CDR3 spans 18 residues. V was clipped by 5 bases and J by 6 bases; unmatched bases: 17. CDR1 MDHEN and CDR2 SYDVKM come from the germline V gene. CDR3 loop: CASSPVGLADRGVNIQYF. CDR3 in DNA: TGTGCCAGCAGTCCCGTGGGACTAGCTGATCGTGGTGTAAACATTCAGTACTTC.

The V gene is TRBV21-1, the J gene TRBJ2-3; the table's D gene call, TRBD2, was not cross checked with the DNA. TRBV21-1 constitutes a pseudogene. The CDR3 has 15 amino acids. CDR3 sequence reads: CASSTSGGALDTQYF. CDR3 coding DNA: TGTGCCAGCAGTACCAGCGGGGGGGCCCTGGATACGCAGTATTTT.

This clonotype was counted between two and nine times. V gene TRBV7-6 combines with J gene TRBJ2-7; possibly TRBD1 for D (6 bases). V lost 5 bases and J 2 bases, leaving 13 bases between the germline ends. Germline values: CDR1 SGHVS, CDR2 FNYEAQ. The CDR3 runs 14 residues. The chain's CDR3 is CASSPGTRAYEQYF. In DNA form, the CDR3 reads TGTGCCAGCAGCCCAGGGACAAGAGCCTACGAGCAGTACTTC.

The CDR3 sequence: CASSFGRGAQETQYF. The CDR3 DNA reads as TGCGCCAGCAGCTTCGGTAGGGGGGCCCAAGAGACCCAGTACTTC. The chain combines TRBV5-1 with TRBJ2-5; D possibly uses TRBD1 or TRBD2 (6 bases each). Germline CDR1 and CDR2: SGHRS and YFSETQ. V was pared by 2 bases and J by 1 base, with 12 bases between. This CDR3 spans 15 amino acids.

This clonotype was seen at least ten times. This chain connects TRBV20-1 to TRBJ1-1; 10 nucleotides match TRBD1. Germline trimming cut 8 bases from V and 4 bases from J; bases unmatched to any gene: 10. CDR3 length: 14 amino acids. CDR1 is DFQATT, CDR2 SNEGSKA, per germline (reference sequence). Written as DNA, the CDR3 is TGCAGTACGGATTCCGGGACAGGGGTCACTGAAGCTTTCTTT. Residues: CSTDSGTGVTEAFF.

The CDR3 loop is CATSRGIFEQFF. As DNA, the CDR3 is TGTGCCACCAGCAGAGGAATTTTTGAGCAGTTCTTC. This rearrangement joins TRBV15 to TRBJ2-1; D uncertain. The CDR3 covers 12 residues. Germline values: CDR1 LNHNV, CDR2 YYDKDF (reference sequence). Trimming shortened V by 1 base and J by 9 bases, and 7 bases separated the two germline ends.

V usage is TRBV4-1 and J usage is TRBJ2-5; no definite D call. Per germline, CDR1 MGHRA and CDR2 YSYEKL. Trimming removed 0 bases at V and 7 bases at J, with 6 bases between. This CDR3 is 12 amino acids long. The CDR3 DNA reads TGCGCCAGCAGCCAAGATCACCGGACCCAGTACTTC. Protein: CASSQDHRTQYF.

The chain is built from TRBV27 and TRBJ2-7; 7 nucleotides line up with TRBD1. V gave up 6 bases and J gave up 3 bases; unmatched junction bases: 11. From germline, CDR1 is MNHEY and CDR2 SMNVEV (reference sequence). The CDR3 length is 15 residues. DNA for the CDR3: TGTGCCAGCAGCCTCCAGACAGGGTCAGGCTACGAGCAGTACTTC. The encoded protein is CASSLQTGSGYEQYF.

The chain combines TRBV5-1 with TRBJ2-1; 14 bases match TRBD2. CDR1 SGHRS and CDR2 YFSETQ come from the germline V gene. J was trimmed by 0 bases and V by 4 bases; bases with no gene match: 12. The CDR3 extends over 20 amino acids. The DNA of the CDR3 is TGCGCCAGCAGCCGGACTAGCGGGGGGCCCCGACGAAGCTCCTACAATGAGCAGTTCTTC. It encodes CASSRTSGGPRRSSYNEQFF.